Listed below are T cell receptor beta chains from one sample, sequenced in a study of blood T cell repertoires in COVID-19. Clones were read by immunoSEQ multiplex PCR, and TCRdb kept only the in-frame ones, dropping some. The table records approximately 52,000 clones, about 90% of them present only once. Input material: peripheral blood. These receptors came from a human donor in a cohort sampled during active COVID-19. Both conserved end residues are part of each CDR3. The D gene is left open where the match is weak. Expanded clones get a size class; other rows say once, few or many, or leave the size out.

clone_size	d_call	v_call	j_call	cdr3_nt	cdr3_aa
.	TRBD1	TRBV4-1	TRBJ2-7	TGCGCCAGCAGCCACATAATCCCGGGACAGGGAAAGCTCTACGAGCAGTACTTC	CASSHIIPGQGKLYEQYF
.	.	TRBV6-1	TRBJ2-3	TGTGCCAGCAGTGCCGGACTAACCACTAGCACAGATACGCAGTATTTT	CASSAGLTTSTDTQYF
once	TRBD2	TRBV5-1	TRBJ2-7	TGCGCCAGCAGCTTTAGCGGGACCACCTACGAGCAGTACTTC	CASSFSGTTYEQYF
.	TRBD2	TRBV19	TRBJ2-7	TGTGCCAGTAGTACCCTAGCGGGAGGGCCCACCGAGCAGTACTTC	CASSTLAGGPTEQYF
.	.	TRBV28	TRBJ2-7	TGTGCCAGCAGTCTCGTCGCCTACGAGCAGTACTTC	CASSLVAYEQYF
.	TRBD1	TRBV7-2	TRBJ2-5	TGTGCCAGCAGCTTAGGGGACAGGATTGCGACCCAGTACTTC	CASSLGDRIATQYF
once	.	TRBV9	TRBJ2-3	TGTGCCAGCAGCGTACCTCGAGATACGCAGTATTTT	CASSVPRDTQYF
.	TRBD2	TRBV28	TRBJ2-5	TGTGCCAGCAGTTTTCCGAGACTAGCGGGAAACCAAGAGACCCAGTACTTC	CASSFPRLAGNQETQYF
.	.	TRBV9	TRBJ2-1	TGTGCCAGCAGCCAGAGGGGGAGCTCCTACAATGAGCAGTTCTTC	CASSQRGSSYNEQFF
.	.	TRBV7-9	TRBJ2-5	TGTGCCAGCAGCTTAGGGCAGGGGCCGGGGGAGACCCAGTACTTC	CASSLGQGPGETQYF
.	TRBD2	TRBV13	TRBJ2-7	TGTGCCAGCAGCTGGACGGGGGGTCCTCACGAGCAGTACTTC	CASSWTGGPHEQYF
.	TRBD2	TRBV19	TRBJ2-1	TGTGCCAGTAGTCTCGGTTTAGCGGGAGTGAGGGTGAATGAGCAGTTCTTC	CASSLGLAGVRVNEQFF
.	.	TRBV28	TRBJ1-6	TGTGCCAGCAGTTTAGAGGCGGTAGATAATTCACCCCTCCACTTT	CASSLEAVDNSPLHF
.	TRBD2	TRBV5-1	TRBJ2-7	TGCGCCAGCAGCTTGGTAGCTAGCGGATGGGACGAGCAGTACTTC	CASSLVASGWDEQYF
.	TRBD1	TRBV9	TRBJ2-2	TGTGCCAGCAGCCCACCGCGGGGACAGGGGCCCACCGGGGAGCTGTTTTTT	CASSPPRGQGPTGELFF
.	.	TRBV5-1	TRBJ2-7	.	CASSSSGGIYEQYF
few	TRBD2	TRBV7-8	TRBJ2-6	TGTGCCAGCAGCGACCCTAGCGGGAGGCTCTCTGGGGCCAACGTCCTGACTTTC	CASSDPSGRLSGANVLTF
.	.	TRBV5-1	TRBJ2-1	TGCGCCAGCAGCTTCCAGGGGTCCTCCTACAATGAGCAGTTCTTC	CASSFQGSSYNEQFF
.	.	TRBV12-3/TRBV12-4	TRBJ1-1	TGTGCCAGCAGTTCACGAGCGGGGAATGAAGCTTTCTTT	CASSSRAGNEAFF
.	TRBD2	TRBV29-1	TRBJ2-1	TGCAGCGTTGGGACTAGCGGGAGGACATCGGATGAGCAGTTCTTC	CSVGTSGRTSDEQFF
.	.	TRBV7-6	TRBJ2-5	TGTGCCAGCAGCCCCAAAGAGGACTACTCGTACCAAGAGACCCAGTACTTC	CASSPKEDYSYQETQYF
.	TRBD1	TRBV2	TRBJ2-7	TGTGCCAGCAGAGCAGGGGGCTCCTACGAGCAGTACTTC	CASRAGGSYEQYF
.	TRBD2	TRBV5-1	TRBJ2-4	TGCGCCAGCAGCTTTAGACCGGGACTAGCGGAACTAGCCAAAAACATTCAGTACTTC	CASSFRPGLAELAKNIQYF